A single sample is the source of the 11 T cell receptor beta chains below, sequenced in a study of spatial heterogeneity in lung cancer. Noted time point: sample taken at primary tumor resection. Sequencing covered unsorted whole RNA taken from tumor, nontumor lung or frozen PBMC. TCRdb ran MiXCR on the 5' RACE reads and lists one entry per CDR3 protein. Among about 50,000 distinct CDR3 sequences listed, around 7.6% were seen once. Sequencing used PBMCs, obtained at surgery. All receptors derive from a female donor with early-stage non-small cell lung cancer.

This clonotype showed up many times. The CDR3 DNA reads as TGTGCCAGCAGCGTAAGCAGTATCACAGATACGCAGTATTTT. Its protein product is CASSVSSITDTQYF. The chain employs TRBV9 and TRBJ2-3; D is ambiguous. Trimming cost V 1 base and J 2 bases, with 8 bases left between them. Germline loops: CDR1 SGDLS, CDR2 YYNGEE. This CDR3 is built from 14 residues.

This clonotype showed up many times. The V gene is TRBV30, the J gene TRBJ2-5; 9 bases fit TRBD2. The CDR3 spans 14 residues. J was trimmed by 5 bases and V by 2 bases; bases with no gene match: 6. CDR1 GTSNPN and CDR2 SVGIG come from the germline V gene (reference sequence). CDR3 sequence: CAWSTSGGLETQYF. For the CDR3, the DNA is TGTGCCTGGAGTACCAGCGGGGGGTTGGAGACCCAGTACTTC.

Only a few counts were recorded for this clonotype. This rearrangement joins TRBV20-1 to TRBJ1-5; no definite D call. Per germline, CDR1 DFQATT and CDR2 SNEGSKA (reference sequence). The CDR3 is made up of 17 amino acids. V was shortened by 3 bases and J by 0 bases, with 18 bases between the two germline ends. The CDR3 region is CSASLYGDEYSNQPQHF. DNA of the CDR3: TGCAGTGCTAGCTTGTACGGGGATGAATATAGCAATCAGCCCCAGCATTTT.

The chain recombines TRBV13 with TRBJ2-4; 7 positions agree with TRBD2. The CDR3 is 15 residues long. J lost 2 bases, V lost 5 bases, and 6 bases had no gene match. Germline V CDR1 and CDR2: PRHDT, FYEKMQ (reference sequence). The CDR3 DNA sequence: TGTGCCAGCAGCGGCCCCGGGGGGACCAAAAACATTCAGTACTTC. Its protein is CASSGPGGTKNIQYF.

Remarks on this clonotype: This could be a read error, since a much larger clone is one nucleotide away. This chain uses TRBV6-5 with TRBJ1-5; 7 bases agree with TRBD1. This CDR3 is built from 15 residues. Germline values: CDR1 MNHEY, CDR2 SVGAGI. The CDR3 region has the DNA TGTGCCAGCAGGTTGGGTGAGGGGGCTGATCAGCTCCAGCATTTT. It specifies CASRLGEGADQLQHF.

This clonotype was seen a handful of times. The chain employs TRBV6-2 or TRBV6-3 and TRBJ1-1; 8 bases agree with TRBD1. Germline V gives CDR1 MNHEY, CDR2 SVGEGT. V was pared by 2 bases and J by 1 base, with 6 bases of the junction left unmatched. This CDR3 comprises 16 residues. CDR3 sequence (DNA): TGTGCCAGCAGTTACAAGCAGACAGGGGCGAACACTGAAGCTTTCTTT. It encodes CASSYKQTGANTEAFF.

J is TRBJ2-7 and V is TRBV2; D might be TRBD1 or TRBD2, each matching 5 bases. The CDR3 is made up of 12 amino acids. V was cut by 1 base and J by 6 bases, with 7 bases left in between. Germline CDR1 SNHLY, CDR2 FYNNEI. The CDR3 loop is CASSEVGTEQYF. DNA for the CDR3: TGTGCCAGCAGTGAAGTGGGGACCGAGCAGTACTTC. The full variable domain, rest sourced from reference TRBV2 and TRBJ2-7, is EPEVTQTPSHQVTQMGQEVILRCVPISNHLYFYWYRQILGQKVEFLVSFYNNEISEKSEIFDDQFSVERPDGSNFTLKIRSTKLEDSAMYFCASSEVGTEQYFGPGTRLTVT.

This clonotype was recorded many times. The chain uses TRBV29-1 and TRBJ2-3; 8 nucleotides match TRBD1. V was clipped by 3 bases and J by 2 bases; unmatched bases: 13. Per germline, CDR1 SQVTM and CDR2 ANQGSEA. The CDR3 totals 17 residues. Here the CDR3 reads CSVDTRRDRIYTDTQYF. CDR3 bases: TGCAGCGTTGATACTCGTCGGGACAGGATATACACAGATACGCAGTATTTT.

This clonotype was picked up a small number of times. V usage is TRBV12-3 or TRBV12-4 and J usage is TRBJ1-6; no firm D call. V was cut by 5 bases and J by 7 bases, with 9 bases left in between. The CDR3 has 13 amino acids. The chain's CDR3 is CASSGLRNSPLHF. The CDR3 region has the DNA TGTGCCAGCAGTGGACTGAGAAATTCACCCCTCCACTTT.

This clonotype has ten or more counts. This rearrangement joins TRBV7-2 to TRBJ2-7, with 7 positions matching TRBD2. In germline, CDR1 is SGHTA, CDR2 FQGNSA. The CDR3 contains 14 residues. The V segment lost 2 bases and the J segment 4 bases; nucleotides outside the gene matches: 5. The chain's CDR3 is CASSLLLASYEQYF. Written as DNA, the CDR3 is TGTGCCAGCAGCTTATTACTAGCGAGTTACGAGCAGTACTTC.

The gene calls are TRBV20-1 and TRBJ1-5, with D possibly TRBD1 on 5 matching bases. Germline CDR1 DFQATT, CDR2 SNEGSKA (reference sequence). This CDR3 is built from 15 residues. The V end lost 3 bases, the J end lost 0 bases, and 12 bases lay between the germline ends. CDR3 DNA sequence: TGCAGTGCTAGCCAGGGAGGGAATAGCAATCAGCCCCAGCATTTT. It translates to CSASQGGNSNQPQHF.